The 8 T cell receptor beta chains below all came from one sample that was sequenced in a study of shared clonotypes between healthy human individuals. Sequencing used immunoSEQ multiplex PCR; TCRdb keeps in-frame clones, though not all of them. The sample includes some 600,000 clones, roughly 96% of them seen just once. CD8 cells classed as naive were CD45RO-negative and positively selected for CCR7, excluding terminally differentiated effector memory CD45RA+ cells. The sample comprised naive CD8+ T cells sorted from blood. Receptors originate from a woman in her thirties in good health.

The chain combines TRBV14 with TRBJ2-1; possible D gene TRBD2, 5 bases. Germline V gives CDR1 SGHDN, CDR2 FVKESK. Trimming shortened V by 2 bases and J by 8 bases, and 13 bases separated the two germline ends. This CDR3 is built from 14 residues. In nucleotides, the CDR3 is TGTGCCAGCAGCCAATATACGGGGTGGGATGAGCAGTTCTTC. Protein: CASSQYTGWDEQFF.

This chain connects TRBV27 to TRBJ2-7, with TRBD1 matching 9 bases. There are 18 residues in the CDR3. V gave up 4 bases and J gave up 2 bases; unmatched junction bases: 15. CDR1 and CDR2 (germline): MNHEY, SMNVEV (reference sequence). The DNA for the CDR3 is TGTGCCAGCAGTTCCTCCCCCGGACAGGGGCGCACCCCCTACGAGCAGTACTTC. This encodes CASSSSPGQGRTPYEQYF.

The rearrangement joins TRBV15 to TRBJ2-7, with D perhaps TRBD2 (5 bases). The CDR3 is 13 residues long. V dropped 5 bases and J dropped 6 bases, with 14 bases sitting between them. Germline CDR1 and CDR2: LNHNV and YYDKDF (reference sequence). This chain's CDR3 is CATSWSRGSEQYF. The CDR3 region has the DNA TGTGCCACCAGCTGGTCACGAGGGAGCGAGCAGTACTTC.

The V and J genes are TRBV6-1 and TRBJ1-1; D not resolved. The CDR3 runs 13 residues. The germline V gene has CDR1 MNHNS and CDR2 SASEGT. V lost 3 bases, J lost 7 bases, and 12 bases lay in between. The CDR3 nucleotides read TGTGCCAGCAGTGATAGTCCGGATCTTGAAGCTTTCTTT. The encoded protein is CASSDSPDLEAFF.

The V call is TRBV7-9, the J call TRBJ2-2; D unresolved. Trimming pared 1 base from V and 4 bases from J, leaving 4 bases between. Germline loops: CDR1 SEHNR, CDR2 FQNEAQ (reference sequence). The CDR3 is made up of 13 amino acids. CDR3 DNA: TGTGCCAGCAGCTTAGGGGCCACCGGGGAGCTGTTTTTT. It translates to CASSLGATGELFF. The variable domain in full, completed from reference TRBV7-9 and TRBJ2-2, reads DTGVSQNPRHKITKRGQNVTFRCDPISEHNRLYWYRQTLGQGPEFLTYFQNEAQLEKSRLLSDRFSAERPKGSFSTLEIQRTEQGDSAMYLCASSLGATGELFFGEGSRLTVL.

CDR3 in amino acids: CASRAANQETQYF. As DNA, the CDR3 is TGTGCCAGCAGGGCCGCCAACCAAGAGACCCAGTACTTC. The gene calls are TRBV2 and TRBJ2-5; the D is unclear. Trimming took off 6 bases at V and 0 bases at J, with 8 bases between the two ends. The germline V gene has CDR1 SNHLY and CDR2 FYNNEI. The CDR3 has 13 residues.

This chain connects TRBV13 to TRBJ2-7; D not resolved. From germline, CDR1 is PRHDT and CDR2 FYEKMQ (reference sequence). Deletions cut 5 bases from V and 0 bases from J, with 8 bases between. The length of the CDR3 is 13 residues. This chain's CDR3 is CASSAVSSYEQYF. The CDR3 nucleotides read TGTGCCAGCAGCGCGGTTAGCTCCTACGAGCAGTACTTC.

The genes are TRBV5-6 and TRBJ2-1; D remains unclear. Germline CDR1 and CDR2: SGHDT and YYEEEE. V lost 4 bases, J lost 6 bases, and 14 bases lay in between. The CDR3 extends over 14 amino acids. DNA for the CDR3: TGTGCCAGCAGCCCAGGCCCAAACAGCAATGAGCAGTTCTTC. The encoded protein is CASSPGPNSNEQFF.